This TCR beta chain was captured in a study of blood T cell repertoires in COVID-19. Study background: The United States, Italy and Spain provided the acute and convalescent COVID-19 samples. The cDNA or gDNA used as material had been derived from T cells, B-cell-depleted T cells, or PBMCs.

Enrollment of patients from Seattle took place during active infection, with longitudinal follow-up. Assay used: immunoSEQ multiplex PCR; TCRdb lists only in-frame clones, some missing. The sample yields 300,000 or so clones, 90% seen once. V was cut by 2 bases and J by 1 base, with 13 bases left in between. This CDR3 region has 16 residues. Germline V lookup: CDR1 SEHNR, CDR2 FQNEAQ (reference sequence). The TCR comes from a woman in her 30s with COVID-19, enrolled during active disease. The chain carries TRBV7-9 and TRBJ2-3; D perhaps matches TRBD2 (6 bases). Sequencing was performed on peripheral blood. CDR3 residues: CASSLNAQRGTDTQYF. In nucleotides, the CDR3 is TGTGCCAGCAGCTTAAACGCCCAGCGGGGCACAGATACGCAGTATTTT.